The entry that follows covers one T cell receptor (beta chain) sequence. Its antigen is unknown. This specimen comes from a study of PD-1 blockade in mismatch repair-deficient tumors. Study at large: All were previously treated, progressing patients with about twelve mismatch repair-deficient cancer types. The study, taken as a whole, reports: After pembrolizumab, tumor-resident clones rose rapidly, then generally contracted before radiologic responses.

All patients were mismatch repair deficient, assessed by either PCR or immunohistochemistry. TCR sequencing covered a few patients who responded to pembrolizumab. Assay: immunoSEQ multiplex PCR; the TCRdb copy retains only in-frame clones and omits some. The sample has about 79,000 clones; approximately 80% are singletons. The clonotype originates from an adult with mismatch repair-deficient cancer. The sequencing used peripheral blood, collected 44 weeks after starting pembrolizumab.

This CDR3 is CASSVSGRTDGYTF. DNA of the CDR3: TGTGCCAGCAGTGTTTCGGGCAGAACCGATGGCTACACCTTC. The chain carries TRBV2 and TRBJ1-2; D remains unclear. Germline values: CDR1 SNHLY, CDR2 FYNNEI. The CDR3 covers 14 residues. The ends were cut back, 4 bases at V and 6 bases at J, with 15 bases in the middle.